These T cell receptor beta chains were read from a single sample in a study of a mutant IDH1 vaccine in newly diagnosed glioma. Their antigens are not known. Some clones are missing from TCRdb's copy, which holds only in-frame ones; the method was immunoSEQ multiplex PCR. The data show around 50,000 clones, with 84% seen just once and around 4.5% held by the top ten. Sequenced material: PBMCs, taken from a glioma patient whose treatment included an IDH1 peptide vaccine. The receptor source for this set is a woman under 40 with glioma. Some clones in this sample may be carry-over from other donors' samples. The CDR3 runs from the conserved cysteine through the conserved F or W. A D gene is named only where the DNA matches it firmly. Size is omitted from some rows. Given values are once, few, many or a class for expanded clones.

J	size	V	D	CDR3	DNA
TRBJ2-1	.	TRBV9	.	CASSVGGDRNEQFF	TGTGCCAGCAGCGTAGGGGGGGATAGAAATGAGCAGTTCTTC
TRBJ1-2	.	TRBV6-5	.	CASSSSTGNYGYTF	TGTGCCAGCAGTTCCTCCACGGGGAACTATGGCTACACCTTC
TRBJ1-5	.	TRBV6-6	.	CASSTERHQPQHF	TGTGCCAGCAGTACCGAGCGCCATCAGCCCCAGCATTTT
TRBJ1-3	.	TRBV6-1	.	CASGNRVSGNTIYF	TGTGCCAGCGGGAACAGGGTCTCTGGAAACACCATATATTTT
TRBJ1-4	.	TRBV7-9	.	CASSLLSQNEKLFF	TGTGCCAGCAGCTTACTCAGCCAAAATGAAAAACTGTTTTTT
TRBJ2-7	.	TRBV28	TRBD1	CASGGTGAYEQYF	TGTGCCAGTGGGGGGACAGGGGCCTACGAGCAGTACTTC
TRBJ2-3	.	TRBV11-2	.	CASSLPGSDTQYF	TGTGCCAGCAGCTTGCCCGGATCAGATACGCAGTATTTT
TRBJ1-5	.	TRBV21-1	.	CASSTHRVRGPQHF	TGTGCCAGCAGCACGCACAGGGTCCGGGGGCCCCAGCATTTT
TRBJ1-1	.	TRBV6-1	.	CASSRQATDTEAFF	TGTGCCAGCAGTCGACAGGCTACGGATACTGAAGCTTTCTTT
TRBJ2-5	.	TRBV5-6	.	CASSLRDETQYF	TGTGCCAGCAGCTTGAGGGACGAGACCCAGTACTTC
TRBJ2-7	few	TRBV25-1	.	CASNEGLAEQYF	TGTGCCAGCAATGAGGGGCTAGCGGAGCAGTACTTC
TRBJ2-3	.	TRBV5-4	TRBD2	CASSPTPGGSTDTQYF	TGTGCCAGCAGCCCAACCCCGGGGGGAAGCACAGATACGCAGTATTTT
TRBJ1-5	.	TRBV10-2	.	CASAGSNQPQHF	TGCGCCAGCGCAGGGAGCAATCAGCCCCAGCATTTT
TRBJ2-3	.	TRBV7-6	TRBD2	CASRGGGRSGDTQYF	TGTGCCAGTCGAGGAGGCGGGAGATCTGGAGATACGCAGTATTTT
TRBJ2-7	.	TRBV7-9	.	CASSLGSPYEQYF	TGTGCCAGCAGCCTCGGGAGCCCCTACGAGCAGTACTTC
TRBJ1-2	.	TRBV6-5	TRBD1	CASSYTGVGYGYTF	TGTGCCAGCAGTTACACAGGGGTCGGCTATGGCTACACCTTC
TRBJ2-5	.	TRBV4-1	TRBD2	CASSQDRWEGQETQYF	TGCGCCAGCAGCCAAGATCGGTGGGAGGGACAAGAGACCCAGTACTTC
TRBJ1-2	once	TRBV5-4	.	CASSFQDLYGYTF	TGTGCCAGCAGCTTCCAGGACCTCTATGGCTACACCTTC
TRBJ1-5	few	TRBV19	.	CASSSQSNQPQHF	TGTGCCAGTTCATCTCAGAGCAATCAGCCCCAGCATTTT
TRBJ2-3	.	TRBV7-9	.	CASSLGGQGTQYF	TGTGCCAGCAGCTTAGGGGGTCAGGGGACGCAGTATTTT
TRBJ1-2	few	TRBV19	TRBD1	CASSVDRDYGYTF	TGTGCCAGTAGCGTGGACAGGGACTATGGCTACACCTTC
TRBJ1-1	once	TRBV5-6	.	CASSLERGEAFF	TGTGCCAGCAGCTTGGAAAGGGGTGAAGCTTTCTTT
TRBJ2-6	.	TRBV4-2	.	CASSQRGGLRVGSGANVLTF	TGTGCCAGCAGCCAACGGGGCGGGCTTCGCGTAGGGTCTGGGGCCAACGTCCTGACTTTC
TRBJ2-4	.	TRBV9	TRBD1	CASSVGQGKNIQYF	TGTGCCAGCAGCGTAGGACAGGGCAAAAACATTCAGTACTTC
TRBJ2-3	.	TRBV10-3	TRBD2	CAIKAGGDLDTQYF	TGTGCCATCAAAGCGGGGGGTGACCTGGATACGCAGTATTTT
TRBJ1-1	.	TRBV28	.	CASSPGDNTEAFF	TGTGCCAGCAGTCCTGGGGATAACACTGAAGCTTTCTTT
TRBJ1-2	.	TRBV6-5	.	CASSPYRVTLYGYTF	TGTGCCAGCAGTCCATATAGAGTGACCCTCTATGGCTACACCTTC
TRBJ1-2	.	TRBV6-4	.	CASSDSSGGAKGYTF	TGTGCCAGCAGTGACTCTTCTGGGGGGGCGAAGGGCTACACCTTC
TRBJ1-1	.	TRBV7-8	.	CASSLGGRTEAFF	TGTGCCAGCAGCTTGGGGGGGCGCACTGAAGCTTTCTTT
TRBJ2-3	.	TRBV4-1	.	CASSQDWRGTAQYF	TGCGCCAGCAGCCAAGATTGGCGGGGTACAGCGCAGTATTTT
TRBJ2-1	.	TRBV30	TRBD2	CAWSVALAGEQFF	TGTGCCTGGAGTGTAGCACTAGCGGGCGAGCAGTTCTTC
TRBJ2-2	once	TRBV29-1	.	CSVRSGELFF	TGCAGCGTGCGGAGTGGGGAGTTGTTTTTT
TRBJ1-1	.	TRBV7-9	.	CASSLRGEGDTEAFF	TGTGCCAGCAGCTTACGCGGAGAAGGGGACACTGAAGCTTTCTTT
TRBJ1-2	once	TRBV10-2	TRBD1	CASGAGGAYGYTF	TGCGCCAGCGGAGCAGGGGGCGCCTATGGCTACACCTTC
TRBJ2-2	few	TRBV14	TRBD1	CASSQGTARGTGELFF	TGTGCCAGCAGCCAGGGGACAGCCCGCGGGACCGGGGAGCTGTTTTTT
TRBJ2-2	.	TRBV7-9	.	CASSLGGTNTGELFF	TGTGCCAGCAGCTTAGGTGGAACCAACACCGGGGAGCTGTTTTTT
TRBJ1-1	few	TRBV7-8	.	CAIRKGGTEAFF	TGTGCCATTCGCAAAGGGGGCACTGAAGCTTTCTTT
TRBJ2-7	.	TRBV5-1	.	CASPPGEDKEGYEQYF	TGCGCCAGCCCTCCGGGTGAGGATAAGGAGGGGTACGAGCAGTACTTC
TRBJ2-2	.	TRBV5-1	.	CASSLEGGKSGELFF	TGCGCCAGCAGCTTGGAAGGGGGGAAGAGCGGGGAGCTGTTTTTT
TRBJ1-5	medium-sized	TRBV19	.	CASSSRRGSSNQPQHF	TGTGCCAGTAGTTCCCGAAGGGGCAGTAGCAATCAGCCCCAGCATTTT
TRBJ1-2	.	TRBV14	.	CASSQRLLDGYTF	TGTGCCAGCAGCCAACGGCTATTAGATGGCTACACCTTC
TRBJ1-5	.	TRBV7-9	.	CASSLGGGPNQPQHF	TGTGCCAGCAGCTTAGGCGGGGGCCCGAATCAGCCCCAGCATTTT
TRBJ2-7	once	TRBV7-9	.	CASSLGGIWGEQYF	TGTGCCAGCAGCTTGGGCGGGATCTGGGGCGAGCAGTACTTC
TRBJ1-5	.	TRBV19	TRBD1	CASSIRTGLNQPQHF	TGTGCCAGTAGTATACGGACAGGGCTTAATCAGCCCCAGCATTTT
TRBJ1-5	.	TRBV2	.	CASSATGSNQPQHF	TGTGCCAGCAGTGCGACCGGTAGCAATCAGCCCCAGCATTTT
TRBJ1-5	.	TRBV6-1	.	CASRGNSNQPQHF	TGTGCCAGCAGGGGTAATAGCAATCAGCCCCAGCATTTT
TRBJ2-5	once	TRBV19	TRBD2	CASSPGTSIAIAQETQYF	TGTGCCAGTAGTCCCGGGACTAGCATTGCCATCGCCCAAGAGACCCAGTACTTC
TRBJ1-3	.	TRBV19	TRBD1	CASSDRDSYSGNTIYF	TGTGCCAGTAGTGACCGGGACAGCTACTCTGGAAACACCATATATTTT
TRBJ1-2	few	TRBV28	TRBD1	CASSYPQGARYGYTF	TGTGCCAGCAGTTACCCACAGGGGGCGCGCTATGGCTACACCTTC
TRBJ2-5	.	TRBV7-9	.	CASSLEVRETQYF	TGTGCCAGCAGCTTAGAAGTACGGGAGACCCAGTACTTC
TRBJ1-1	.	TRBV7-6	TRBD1	CASSSRGRDTEAFF	TGTGCCAGCAGCTCGAGGGGGCGCGACACTGAAGCTTTCTTT
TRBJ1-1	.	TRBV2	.	CASSEEGSTEAFF	TGTGCCAGCAGTGAAGAGGGGTCCACTGAAGCTTTCTTT
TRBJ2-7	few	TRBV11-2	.	CASSLGTVKYF	TGTGCCAGCAGCTTAGGGACGGTGAAGTACTTC
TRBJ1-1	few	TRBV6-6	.	CASSYRQTESTEAFF	TGTGCCAGCAGTTACCGTCAGACGGAAAGCACTGAAGCTTTCTTT
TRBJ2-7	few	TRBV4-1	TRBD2	CASSPNPAGGSGEQYF	TGCGCCAGCAGCCCAAACCCCGCGGGAGGGTCTGGCGAGCAGTACTTC
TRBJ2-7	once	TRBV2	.	CASSVTRTNDEQYF	TGTGCCAGCAGTGTAACGAGGACTAACGACGAGCAGTACTTC
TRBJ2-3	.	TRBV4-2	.	CASSQESVDTQYF	TGTGCCAGCAGCCAAGAGTCGGTAGATACGCAGTATTTT